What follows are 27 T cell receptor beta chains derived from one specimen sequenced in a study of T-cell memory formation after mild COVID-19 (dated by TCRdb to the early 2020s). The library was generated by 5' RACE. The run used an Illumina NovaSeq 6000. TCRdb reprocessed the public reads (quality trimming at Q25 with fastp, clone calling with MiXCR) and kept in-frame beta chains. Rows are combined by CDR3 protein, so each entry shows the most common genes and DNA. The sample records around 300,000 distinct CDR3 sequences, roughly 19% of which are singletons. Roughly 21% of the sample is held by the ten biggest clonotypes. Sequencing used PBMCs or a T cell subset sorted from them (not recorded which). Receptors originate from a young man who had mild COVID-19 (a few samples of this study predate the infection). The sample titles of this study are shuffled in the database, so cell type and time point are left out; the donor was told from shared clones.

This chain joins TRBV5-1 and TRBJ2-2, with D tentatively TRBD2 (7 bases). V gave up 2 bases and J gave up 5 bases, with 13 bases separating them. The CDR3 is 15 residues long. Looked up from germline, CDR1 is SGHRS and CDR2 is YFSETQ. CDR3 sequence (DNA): TGCGCCAGCAGCTTATACGGGGGGCGGACCGGGGAGCTGTTTTTT. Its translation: CASSLYGGRTGELFF.

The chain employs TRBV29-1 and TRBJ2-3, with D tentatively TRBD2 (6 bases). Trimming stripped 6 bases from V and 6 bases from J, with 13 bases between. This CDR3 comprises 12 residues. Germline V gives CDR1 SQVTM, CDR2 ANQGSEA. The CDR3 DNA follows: TGCAGCGTAGGAACTAGCCCCGATACGCAGTATTTT. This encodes CSVGTSPDTQYF.

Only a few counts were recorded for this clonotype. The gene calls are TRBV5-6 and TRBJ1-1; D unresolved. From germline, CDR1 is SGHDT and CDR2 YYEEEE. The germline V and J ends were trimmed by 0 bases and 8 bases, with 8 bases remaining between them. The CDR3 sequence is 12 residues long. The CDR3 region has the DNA TGTGCCAGCAGCTTGGGTCCCTTCGAAGCTTTCTTT. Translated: CASSLGPFEAFF.

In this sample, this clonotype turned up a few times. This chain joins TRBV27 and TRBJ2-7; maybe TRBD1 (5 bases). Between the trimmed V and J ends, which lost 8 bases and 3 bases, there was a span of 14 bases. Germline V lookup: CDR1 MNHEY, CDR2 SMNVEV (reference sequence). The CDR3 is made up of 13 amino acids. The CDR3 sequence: CASPLTGNYEQYF. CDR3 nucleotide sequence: TGTGCCAGCCCCCTCACAGGAAACTACGAGCAGTACTTC.

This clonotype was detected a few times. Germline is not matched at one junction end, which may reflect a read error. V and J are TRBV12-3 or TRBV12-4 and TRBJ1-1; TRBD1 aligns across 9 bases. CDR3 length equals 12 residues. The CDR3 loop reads CASSTEWDREVF. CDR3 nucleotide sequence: TGTGCCAGCAGTACGGAGTGGGACAGGGAAGTCTTT.

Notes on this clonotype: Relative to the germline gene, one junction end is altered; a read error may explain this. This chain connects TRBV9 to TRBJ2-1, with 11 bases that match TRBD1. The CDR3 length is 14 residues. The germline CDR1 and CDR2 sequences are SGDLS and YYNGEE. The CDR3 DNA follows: TGTGCCAGCAGCACCCGGGACAGGGGGACTCGTAAGCTCTTC. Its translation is CASSTRDRGTRKLF.

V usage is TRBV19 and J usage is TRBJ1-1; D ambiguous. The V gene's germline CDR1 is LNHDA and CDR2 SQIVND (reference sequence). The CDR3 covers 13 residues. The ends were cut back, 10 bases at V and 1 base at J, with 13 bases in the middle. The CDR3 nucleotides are TGTGCCACCACACTCACTGCGAACACTGAAGCTTTCTTT. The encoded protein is CATTLTANTEAFF.

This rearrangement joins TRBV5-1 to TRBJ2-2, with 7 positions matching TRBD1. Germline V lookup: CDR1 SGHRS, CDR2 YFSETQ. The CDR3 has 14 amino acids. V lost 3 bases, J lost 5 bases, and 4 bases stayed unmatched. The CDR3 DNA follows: TGCGCCAGCAGCTCGATGGGACAGACCGGGGAGCTGTTTTTT. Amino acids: CASSSMGQTGELFF.

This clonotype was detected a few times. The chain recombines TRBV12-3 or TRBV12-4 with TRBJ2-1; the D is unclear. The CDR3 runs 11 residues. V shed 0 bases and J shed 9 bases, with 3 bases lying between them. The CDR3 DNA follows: TGTGCCAGCAGTTTAGCTACTGAGCAGTTCTTC. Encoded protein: CASSLATEQFF.

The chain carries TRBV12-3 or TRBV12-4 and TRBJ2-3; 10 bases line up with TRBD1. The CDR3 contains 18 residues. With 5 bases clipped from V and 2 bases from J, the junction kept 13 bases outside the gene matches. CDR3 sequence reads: CASSRGLTGGSSTDTQYF. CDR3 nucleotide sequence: TGTGCCAGCAGTCGCGGGCTGACAGGGGGCTCCTCCACAGATACGCAGTATTTT.

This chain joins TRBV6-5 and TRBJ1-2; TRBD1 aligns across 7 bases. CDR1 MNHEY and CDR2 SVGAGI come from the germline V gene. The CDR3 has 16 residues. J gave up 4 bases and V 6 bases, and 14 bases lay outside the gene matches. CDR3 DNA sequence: TGTGCCAGCAGGAGGACAGGACCGAGTTGTTGCTATGGCTACACCTTC. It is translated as CASRRTGPSCCYGYTF.

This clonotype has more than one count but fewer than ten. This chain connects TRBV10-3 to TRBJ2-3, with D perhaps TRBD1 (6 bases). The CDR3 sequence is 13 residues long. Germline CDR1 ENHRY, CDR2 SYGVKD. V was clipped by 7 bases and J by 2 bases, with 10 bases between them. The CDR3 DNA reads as TGTGCCATCACCCGACAGGCCACAGATACGCAGTATTTT. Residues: CAITRQATDTQYF.

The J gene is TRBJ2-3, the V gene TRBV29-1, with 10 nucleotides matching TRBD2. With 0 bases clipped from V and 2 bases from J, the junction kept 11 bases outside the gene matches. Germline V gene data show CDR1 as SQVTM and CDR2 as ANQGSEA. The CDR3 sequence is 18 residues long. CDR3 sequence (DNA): TGCAGCGTTGAAGATCTCGGGCTAGCGGGGGAATACACAGATACGCAGTATTTT. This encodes CSVEDLGLAGEYTDTQYF.

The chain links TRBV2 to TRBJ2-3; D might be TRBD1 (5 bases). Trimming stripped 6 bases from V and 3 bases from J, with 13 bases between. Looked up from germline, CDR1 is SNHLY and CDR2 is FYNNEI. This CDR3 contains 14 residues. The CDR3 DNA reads TGTGCCAGCAGGGTTGAAAGGGGAACAGATACGCAGTATTTT. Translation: CASRVERGTDTQYF. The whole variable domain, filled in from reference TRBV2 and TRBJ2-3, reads EPEVTQTPSHQVTQMGQEVILRCVPISNHLYFYWYRQILGQKVEFLVSFYNNEISEKSEIFDDQFSVERPDGSNFTLKIRSTKLEDSAMYFCASRVERGTDTQYFGPGTRLTVL.

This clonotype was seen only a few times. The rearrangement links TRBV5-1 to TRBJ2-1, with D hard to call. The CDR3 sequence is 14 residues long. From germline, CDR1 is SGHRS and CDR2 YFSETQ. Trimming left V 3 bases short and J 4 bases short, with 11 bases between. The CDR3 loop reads CASSSVSMYNEQFF. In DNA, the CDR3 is TGCGCCAGCAGCTCCGTGTCAATGTACAATGAGCAGTTCTTC.

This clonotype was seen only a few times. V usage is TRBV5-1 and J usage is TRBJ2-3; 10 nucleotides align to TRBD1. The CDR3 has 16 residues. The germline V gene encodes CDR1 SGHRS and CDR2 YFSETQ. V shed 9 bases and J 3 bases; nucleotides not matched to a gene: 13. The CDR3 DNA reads TGCGCCACCTCACTCGACAGGGGGCTTCATACAGATACGCAGTATTTT. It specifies CATSLDRGLHTDTQYF. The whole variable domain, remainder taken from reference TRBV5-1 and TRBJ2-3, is KAGVTQTPRYLIKTRGQQVTLSCSPISGHRSVSWYQQTPGQGLQFLFEYFSETQRNKGNFPGRFSGRQFSNSRSEMNVSTLELGDSALYLCATSLDRGLHTDTQYFGPGTRLTVL.

The CDR3 region is CASSLGLSGGDGELFF. The CDR3 DNA reads TGTGCCAGCAGCTTAGGACTTAGCGGGGGTGACGGGGAGCTGTTTTTT. The chain combines TRBV11-2 with TRBJ2-2; 9 bases match TRBD2. J was trimmed by 7 bases and V by 1 base; bases with no gene match: 7. Germline V gives CDR1 SGHAT, CDR2 FQNNGV. This CDR3 contains 16 residues.

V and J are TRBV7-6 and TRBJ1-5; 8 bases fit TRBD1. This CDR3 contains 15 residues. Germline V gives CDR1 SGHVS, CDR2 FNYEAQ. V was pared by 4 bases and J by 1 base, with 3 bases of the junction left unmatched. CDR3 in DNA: TGTGCCAGCAGCTCGGACAGGGCCAGCAATCAGCCCCAGCATTTT. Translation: CASSSDRASNQPQHF.

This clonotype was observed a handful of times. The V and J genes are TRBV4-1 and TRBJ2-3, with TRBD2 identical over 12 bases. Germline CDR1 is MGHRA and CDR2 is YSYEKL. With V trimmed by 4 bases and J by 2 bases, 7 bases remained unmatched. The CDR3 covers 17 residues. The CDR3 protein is CASSRGTSGFPTDTQYF. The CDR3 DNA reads TGCGCCAGCAGCCGAGGGACTAGCGGGTTCCCCACAGATACGCAGTATTTT.

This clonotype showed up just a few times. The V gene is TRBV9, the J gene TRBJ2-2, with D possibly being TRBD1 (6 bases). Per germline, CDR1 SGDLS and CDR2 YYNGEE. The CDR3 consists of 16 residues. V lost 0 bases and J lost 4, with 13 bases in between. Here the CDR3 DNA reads TGTGCCAGCAGCGTAGTTGGGGGCCACATCACCGGGGAGCTGTTTTTT. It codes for CASSVVGGHITGELFF. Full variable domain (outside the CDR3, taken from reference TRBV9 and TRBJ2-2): DSGVTQTPKHLITATGQRVTLRCSPRSGDLSVYWYQQSLDQGLQFLIQYYNGEERAKGNILERFSAQQFPDLHSELNLSSLELGDSALYFCASSVVGGHITGELFFGEGSRLTVL.

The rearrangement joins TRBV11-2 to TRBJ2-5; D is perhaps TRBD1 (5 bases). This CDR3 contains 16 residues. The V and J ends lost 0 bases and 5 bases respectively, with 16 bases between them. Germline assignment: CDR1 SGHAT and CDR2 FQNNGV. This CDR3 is CASSLDLGRASETQYF. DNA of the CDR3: TGTGCCAGCAGCTTAGATCTGGGCAGGGCATCGGAGACCCAGTACTTC.

The CDR3 DNA follows: TGTGCCTGGACTGGGGGGAGCACAGATACGCAGTATTTT. Translation gives CAWTGGSTDTQYF. This sequence joins TRBV30 and TRBJ2-3; a weak D match, TRBD2 (6 bases). CDR1 is GTSNPN and CDR2 is SVGIG in the germline V gene (reference sequence). V lost 4 bases and J lost 0, with 8 bases in between. The CDR3 loop spans 13 amino acids.

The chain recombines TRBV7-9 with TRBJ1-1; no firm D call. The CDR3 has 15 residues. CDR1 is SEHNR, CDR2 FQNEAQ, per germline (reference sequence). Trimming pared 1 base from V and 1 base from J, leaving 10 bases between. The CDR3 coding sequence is TGTGCCAGCAGCTTAGGGCTGTCGGCGAACACTGAAGCTTTCTTT. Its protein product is CASSLGLSANTEAFF. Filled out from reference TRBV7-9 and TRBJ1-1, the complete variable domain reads DTGVSQNPRHKITKRGQNVTFRCDPISEHNRLYWYRQTLGQGPEFLTYFQNEAQLEKSRLLSDRFSAERPKGSFSTLEIQRTEQGDSAMYLCASSLGLSANTEAFFGQGTRLTVV.

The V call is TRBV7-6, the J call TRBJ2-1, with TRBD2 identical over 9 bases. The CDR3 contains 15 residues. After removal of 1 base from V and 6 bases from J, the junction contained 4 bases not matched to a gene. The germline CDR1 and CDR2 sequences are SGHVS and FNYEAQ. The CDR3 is CASSLVGLATNEQFF. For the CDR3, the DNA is TGTGCCAGCAGCTTAGTGGGACTAGCTACCAATGAGCAGTTCTTC.

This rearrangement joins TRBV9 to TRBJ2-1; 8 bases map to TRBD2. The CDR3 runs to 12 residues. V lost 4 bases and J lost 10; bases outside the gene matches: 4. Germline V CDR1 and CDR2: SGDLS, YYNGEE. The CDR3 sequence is CASSFSGEEQFF. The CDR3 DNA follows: TGTGCCAGCAGCTTTAGCGGGGAAGAGCAGTTCTTC.

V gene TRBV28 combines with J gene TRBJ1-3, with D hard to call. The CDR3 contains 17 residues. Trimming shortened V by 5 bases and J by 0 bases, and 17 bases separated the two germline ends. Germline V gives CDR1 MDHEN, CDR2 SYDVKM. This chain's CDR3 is CASSPTLGRFSGNTIYF. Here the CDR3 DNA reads TGTGCCAGCAGTCCGACCCTGGGCAGATTCTCTGGAAACACCATATATTTT.

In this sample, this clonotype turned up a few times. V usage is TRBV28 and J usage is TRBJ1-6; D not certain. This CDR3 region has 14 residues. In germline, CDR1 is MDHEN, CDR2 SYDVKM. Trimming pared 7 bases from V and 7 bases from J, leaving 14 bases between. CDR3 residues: CASNSRPENSPLHF. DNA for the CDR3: TGTGCCAGCAATAGCAGGCCCGAGAATTCACCCCTCCACTTT.